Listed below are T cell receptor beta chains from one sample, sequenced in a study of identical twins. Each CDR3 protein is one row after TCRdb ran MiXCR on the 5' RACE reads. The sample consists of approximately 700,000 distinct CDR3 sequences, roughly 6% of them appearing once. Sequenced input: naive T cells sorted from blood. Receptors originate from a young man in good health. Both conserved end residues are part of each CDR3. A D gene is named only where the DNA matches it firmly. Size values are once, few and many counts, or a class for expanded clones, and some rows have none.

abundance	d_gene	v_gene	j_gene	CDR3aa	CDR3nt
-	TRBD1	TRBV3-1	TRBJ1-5	CASSQRQGLRGNQPQHF	TGTGCCAGCAGCCAACGACAGGGTCTGAGGGGGAATCAGCCCCAGCATTTT
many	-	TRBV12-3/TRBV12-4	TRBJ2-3	CASKTTSTDTQYF	TGTGCCAGCAAAACAACAAGCACAGATACGCAGTATTTT
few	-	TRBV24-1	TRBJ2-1	CATSPTRGEQFF	TGTGCCACCAGTCCTACCAGGGGTGAGCAGTTCTTC
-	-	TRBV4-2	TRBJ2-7	CASSQEAGTSYYEQYF	TGTGCCAGCAGCCAAGAGGCCGGGACGTCCTACTACGAGCAGTACTTC
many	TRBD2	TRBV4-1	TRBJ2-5	CASSQDTAGGYQETQYF	TGCGCCAGCAGCCAAGATACGGCGGGAGGGTACCAAGAGACCCAGTACTTC
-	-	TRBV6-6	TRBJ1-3	CASSQAFDTIYF	TGTGCCAGCAGTCAAGCTTTCGACACCATATATTTT
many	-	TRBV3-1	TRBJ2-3	CASSQEEGGDPRKVTDTQYF	TGTGCCAGCAGCCAAGAAGAAGGCGGGGACCCCAGGAAGGTCACAGATACGCAGTATTTT
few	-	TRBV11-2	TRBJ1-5	CASSPEGYSNQPQHF	TGTGCCAGCAGCCCCGAGGGGTATAGCAATCAGCCCCAGCATTTT
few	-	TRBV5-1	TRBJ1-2	CASSPSTGLVHGYTF	TGCGCCAGCAGCCCCTCAACAGGGCTAGTACATGGCTACACCTTC
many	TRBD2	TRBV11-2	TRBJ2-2	CASSLASGGTGELFF	TGTGCCAGCAGCTTGGCTAGCGGCGGAACCGGGGAGCTGTTTTTT